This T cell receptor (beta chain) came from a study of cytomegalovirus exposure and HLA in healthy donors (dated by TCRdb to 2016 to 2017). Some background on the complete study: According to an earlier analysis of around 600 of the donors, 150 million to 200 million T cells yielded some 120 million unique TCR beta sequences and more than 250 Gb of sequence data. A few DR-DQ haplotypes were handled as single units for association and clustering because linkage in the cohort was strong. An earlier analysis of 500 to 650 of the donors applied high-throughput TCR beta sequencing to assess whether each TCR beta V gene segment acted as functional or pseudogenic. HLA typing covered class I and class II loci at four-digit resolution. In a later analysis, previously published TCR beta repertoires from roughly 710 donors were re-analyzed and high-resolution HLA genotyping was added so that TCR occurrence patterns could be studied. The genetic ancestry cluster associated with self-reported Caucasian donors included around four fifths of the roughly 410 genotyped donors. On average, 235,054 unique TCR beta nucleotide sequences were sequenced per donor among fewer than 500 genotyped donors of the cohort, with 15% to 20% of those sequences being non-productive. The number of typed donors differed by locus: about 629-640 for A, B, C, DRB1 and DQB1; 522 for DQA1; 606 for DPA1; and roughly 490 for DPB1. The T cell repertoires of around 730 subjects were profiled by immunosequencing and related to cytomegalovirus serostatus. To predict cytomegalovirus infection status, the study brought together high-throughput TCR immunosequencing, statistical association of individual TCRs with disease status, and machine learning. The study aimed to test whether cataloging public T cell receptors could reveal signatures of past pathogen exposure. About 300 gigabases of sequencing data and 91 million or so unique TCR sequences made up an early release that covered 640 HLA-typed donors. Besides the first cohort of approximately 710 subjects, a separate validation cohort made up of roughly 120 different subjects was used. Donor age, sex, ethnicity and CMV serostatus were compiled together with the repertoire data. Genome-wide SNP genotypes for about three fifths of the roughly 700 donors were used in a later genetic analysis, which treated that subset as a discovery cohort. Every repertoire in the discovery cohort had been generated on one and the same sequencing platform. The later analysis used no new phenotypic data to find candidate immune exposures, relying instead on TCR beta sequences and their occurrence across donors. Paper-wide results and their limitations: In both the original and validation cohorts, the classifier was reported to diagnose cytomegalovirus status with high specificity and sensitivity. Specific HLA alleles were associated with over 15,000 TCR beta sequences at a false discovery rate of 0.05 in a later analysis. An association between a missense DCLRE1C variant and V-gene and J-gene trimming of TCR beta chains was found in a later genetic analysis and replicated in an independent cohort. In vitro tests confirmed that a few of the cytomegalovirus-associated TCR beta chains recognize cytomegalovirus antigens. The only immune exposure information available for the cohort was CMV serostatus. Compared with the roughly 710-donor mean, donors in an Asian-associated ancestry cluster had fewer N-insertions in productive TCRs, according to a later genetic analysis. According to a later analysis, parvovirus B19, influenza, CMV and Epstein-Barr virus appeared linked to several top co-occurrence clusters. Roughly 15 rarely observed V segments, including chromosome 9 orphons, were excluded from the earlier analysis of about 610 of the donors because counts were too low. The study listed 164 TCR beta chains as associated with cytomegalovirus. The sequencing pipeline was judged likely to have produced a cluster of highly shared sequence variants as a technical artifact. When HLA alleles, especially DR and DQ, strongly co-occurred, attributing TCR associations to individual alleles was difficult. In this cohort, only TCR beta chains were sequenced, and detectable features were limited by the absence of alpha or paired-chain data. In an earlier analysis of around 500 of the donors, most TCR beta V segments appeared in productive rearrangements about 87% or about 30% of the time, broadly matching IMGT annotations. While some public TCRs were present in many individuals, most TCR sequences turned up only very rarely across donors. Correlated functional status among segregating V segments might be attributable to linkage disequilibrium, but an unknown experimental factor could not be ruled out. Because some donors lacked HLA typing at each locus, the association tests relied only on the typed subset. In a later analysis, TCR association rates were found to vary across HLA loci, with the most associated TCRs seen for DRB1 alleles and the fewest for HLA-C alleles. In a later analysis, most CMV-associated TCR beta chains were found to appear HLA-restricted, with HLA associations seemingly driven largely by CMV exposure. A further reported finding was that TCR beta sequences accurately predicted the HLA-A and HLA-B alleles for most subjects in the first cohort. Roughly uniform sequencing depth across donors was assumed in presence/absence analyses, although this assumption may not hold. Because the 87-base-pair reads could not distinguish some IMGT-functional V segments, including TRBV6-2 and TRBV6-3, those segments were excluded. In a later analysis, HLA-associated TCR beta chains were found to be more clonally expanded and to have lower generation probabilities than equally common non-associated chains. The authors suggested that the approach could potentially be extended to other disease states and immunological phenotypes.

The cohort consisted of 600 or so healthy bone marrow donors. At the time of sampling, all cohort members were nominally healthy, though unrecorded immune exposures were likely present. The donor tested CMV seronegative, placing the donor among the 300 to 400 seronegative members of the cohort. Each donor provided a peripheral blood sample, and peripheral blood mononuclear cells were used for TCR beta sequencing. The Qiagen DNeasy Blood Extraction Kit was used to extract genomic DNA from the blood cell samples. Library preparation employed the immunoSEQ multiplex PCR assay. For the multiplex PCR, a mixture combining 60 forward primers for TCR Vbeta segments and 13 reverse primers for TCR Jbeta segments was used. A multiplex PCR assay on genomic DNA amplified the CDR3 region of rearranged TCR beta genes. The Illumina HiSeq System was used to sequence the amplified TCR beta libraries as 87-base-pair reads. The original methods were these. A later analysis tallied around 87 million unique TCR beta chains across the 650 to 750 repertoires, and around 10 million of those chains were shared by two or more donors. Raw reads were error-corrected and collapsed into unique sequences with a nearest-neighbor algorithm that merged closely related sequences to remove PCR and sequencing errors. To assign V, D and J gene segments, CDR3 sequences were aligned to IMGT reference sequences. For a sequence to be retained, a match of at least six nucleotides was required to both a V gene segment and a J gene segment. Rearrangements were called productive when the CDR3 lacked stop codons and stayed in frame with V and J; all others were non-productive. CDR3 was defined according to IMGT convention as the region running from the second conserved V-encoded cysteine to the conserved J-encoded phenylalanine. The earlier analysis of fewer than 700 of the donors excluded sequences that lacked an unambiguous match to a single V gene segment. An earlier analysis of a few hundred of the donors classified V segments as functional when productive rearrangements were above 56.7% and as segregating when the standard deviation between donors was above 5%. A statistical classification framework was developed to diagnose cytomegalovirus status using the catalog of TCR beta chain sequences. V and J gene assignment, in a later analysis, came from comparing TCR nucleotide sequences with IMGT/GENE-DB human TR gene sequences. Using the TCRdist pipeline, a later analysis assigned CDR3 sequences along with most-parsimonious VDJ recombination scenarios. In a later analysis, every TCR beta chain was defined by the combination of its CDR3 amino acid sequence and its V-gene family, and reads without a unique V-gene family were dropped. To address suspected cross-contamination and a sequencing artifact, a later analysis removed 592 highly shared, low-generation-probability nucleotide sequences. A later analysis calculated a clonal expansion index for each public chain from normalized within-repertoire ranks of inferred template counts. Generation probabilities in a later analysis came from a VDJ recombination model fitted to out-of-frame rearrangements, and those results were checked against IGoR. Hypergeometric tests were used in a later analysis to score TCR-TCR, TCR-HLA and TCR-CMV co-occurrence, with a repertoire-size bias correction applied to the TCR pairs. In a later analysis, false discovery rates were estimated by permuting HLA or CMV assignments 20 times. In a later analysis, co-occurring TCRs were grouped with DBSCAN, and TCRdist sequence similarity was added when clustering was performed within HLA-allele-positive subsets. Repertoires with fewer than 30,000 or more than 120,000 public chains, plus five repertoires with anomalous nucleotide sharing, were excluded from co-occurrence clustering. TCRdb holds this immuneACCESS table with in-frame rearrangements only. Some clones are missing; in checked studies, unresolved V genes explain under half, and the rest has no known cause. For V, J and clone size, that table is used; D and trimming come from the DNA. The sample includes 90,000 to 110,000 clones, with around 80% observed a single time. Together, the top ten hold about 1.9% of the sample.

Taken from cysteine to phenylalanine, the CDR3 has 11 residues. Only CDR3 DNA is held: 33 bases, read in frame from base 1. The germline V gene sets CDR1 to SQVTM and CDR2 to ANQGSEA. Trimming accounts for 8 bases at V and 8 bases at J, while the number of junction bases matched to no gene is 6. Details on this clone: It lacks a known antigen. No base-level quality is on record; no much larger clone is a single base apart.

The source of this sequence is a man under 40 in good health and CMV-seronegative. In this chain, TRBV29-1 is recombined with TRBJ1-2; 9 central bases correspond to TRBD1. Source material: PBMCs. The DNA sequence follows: TGCAGCCTCCGGGACAGGGCCGGCTACACCTTC. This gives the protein CSLRDRAGYTF. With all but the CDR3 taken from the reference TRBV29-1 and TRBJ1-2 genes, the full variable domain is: SAVISQKPSRDICQRGTSLTIQCQVDSQVTMMFWYRQQPGQSLTLIATANQGSEATYESGFVIDKFPISRPNLTFSTLTVSNMSPEDSSIYLCSLRDRAGYTFGSGTRLTVV.